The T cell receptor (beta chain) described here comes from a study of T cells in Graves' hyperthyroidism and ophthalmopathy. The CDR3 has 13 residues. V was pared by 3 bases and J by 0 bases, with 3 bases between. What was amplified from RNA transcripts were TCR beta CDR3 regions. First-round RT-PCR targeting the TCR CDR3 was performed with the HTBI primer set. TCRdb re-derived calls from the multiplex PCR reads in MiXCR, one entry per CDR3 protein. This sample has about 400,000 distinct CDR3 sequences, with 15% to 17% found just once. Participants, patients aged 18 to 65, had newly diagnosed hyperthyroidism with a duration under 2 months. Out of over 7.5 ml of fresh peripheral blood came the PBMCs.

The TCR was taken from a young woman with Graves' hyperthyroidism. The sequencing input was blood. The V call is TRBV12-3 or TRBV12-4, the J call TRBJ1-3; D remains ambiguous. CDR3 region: CASSLFSGNTIYF. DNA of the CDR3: TGTGCCAGCAGTTTGTTCTCTGGAAACACCATATATTTT.